A single sample is the source of the 5 T cell receptor beta chains below, sequenced in a study of blood T cell repertoires in COVID-19. The repertoire was sequenced with immunoSEQ multiplex PCR; TCRdb's copy has only in-frame clones and lacks some. The data show around 85,000 clones, with nearly 90% seen just once and approximately 4% held by the top ten. The sequenced material came from peripheral blood. These receptors were obtained from a woman aged 80 or over with active or convalescent COVID-19.

V gene TRBV20-1 combines with J gene TRBJ2-7, with 7 bases identical to TRBD1. The trim removed 2 bases at V and 8 bases at J, leaving 3 bases unmatched. Germline CDR1 DFQATT, CDR2 SNEGSKA (reference sequence). The CDR3 runs 11 residues. The chain's CDR3 is CSARTGDKQYF. DNA of the CDR3: TGCAGTGCTAGAACAGGGGATAAGCAGTACTTC.

The CDR3 reads CASSLWYGEMNTEAFF. The DNA for the CDR3 is TGTGCCAGCAGCTTATGGTATGGGGAGATGAACACTGAAGCTTTCTTT. The rearrangement uses TRBV7-6 and TRBJ1-1; D gene unclear. V was shortened by 2 bases and J by 0 bases, with 13 bases between the two germline ends. Germline V gene sequence: CDR1 SGHVS, CDR2 FNYEAQ. The CDR3 contains 16 residues.

J is TRBJ2-3 and V is TRBV7-6; 9 nucleotides align to TRBD2. V lost 1 base to trimming and J lost 8 bases; unmatched junction nucleotides: 4. Germline V gene lookup returns CDR1 SGHVS and CDR2 FNYEAQ. CDR3 length equals 14 residues. The CDR3 region has the DNA TGTGCCAGCAGCTTAGTTGATAGCGGGAGTACGCAGTATTTT. Protein: CASSLVDSGSTQYF.

CDR3: CASSLTSGGYEQYF. The DNA of the CDR3 is TGTGCCAGCAGCTTGACTAGCGGAGGCTACGAGCAGTACTTC. The rearrangement uses TRBV2 and TRBJ2-7, with 9 bases fitting TRBD2. Germline CDR1 and CDR2: SNHLY and FYNNEI. The CDR3 is 14 amino acids. The trim removed 6 bases at V and 3 bases at J, leaving 6 bases unmatched.

Of note for this clone: The sample has other DNA sequences that encode this CDR3 too. This chain uses TRBV11-2 with TRBJ2-5, with 10 bases that match TRBD2. With 5 bases clipped from V and 1 base from J, the junction kept 1 base outside the gene matches. Germline V gives CDR1 SGHAT, CDR2 FQNNGV. This CDR3 is 14 amino acids long. The CDR3 bases are TGTGCCAGCAGCCGGACTAGCGGCCAAGAGACCCAGTACTTC. This sequence encodes CASSRTSGQETQYF.